These T cell receptor beta chains were read from a single sample in a study of blood T cell repertoires in COVID-19. Repertoires were generated with immunoSEQ multiplex PCR, while TCRdb's copy carries only in-frame clones and drops some. This table holds over 150,000 clones, 80% to 85% found once. The sample taken for sequencing was peripheral blood. These receptors were collected from a woman between 35 and 50 years old with COVID-19, enrolled during active disease. CDR3s include the opening cysteine and the closing phenylalanine or tryptophan. D genes are given only for firm matches. Rows may omit the clone size; those that give it use once, few, many or a size class.

CDR3 DNA,CDR3 protein,V gene,D gene,CDR3 length,clone size,J gene
TGTGCCAGCAGCTTGGCAGGGGGCGCGGGATCACCCCTCCACTTT,CASSLAGGAGSPLHF,TRBV5-4,TRBD1,15,.,TRBJ1-6
TGCGCCAGCAGCTTTGGCATCGTAAACACAGATACGCAGTATTTT,CASSFGIVNTDTQYF,TRBV5-1,.,15,few,TRBJ2-3
TGTGCCAGCAGGAAAGACAGCAATAGCAATCAGCCCCAGCATTTT,CASRKDSNSNQPQHF,TRBV2,.,15,few,TRBJ1-5
TGTGCCAGCAGTTTGGGGGGTGCCTATGGCTACACCTTC,CASSLGGAYGYTF,TRBV12-3/TRBV12-4,.,13,.,TRBJ1-2
TGCGCCAGCAGCTTGTACCAGGTAGAGTTT,CASSLYQVEF,TRBV5-1,.,10,.,TRBJ1-1
TGTGCCAGCAGTTACTTCGGACTAGGCCAAGAGACCCAGTACTTC,CASSYFGLGQETQYF,TRBV6-5,TRBD2,15,.,TRBJ2-5
TGCGCCAGCAGCCAAGAGACGGGCGGGGGGGCCAATAATGAGCAGTTCTTC,CASSQETGGGANNEQFF,TRBV4-1,TRBD2,17,.,TRBJ2-1
TGCGCCAGCAGTCAAGATTTACTGGATGAGCAGTTCTTC,CASSQDLLDEQFF,TRBV4-1,.,13,.,TRBJ2-1
TGTGCCAGTAATCTAGCGGGAGGCCCCGAGCAGTACTTC,CASNLAGGPEQYF,TRBV19,TRBD2,13,.,TRBJ2-7
TGCAGCGTCACAGGCGGGGCCCCCTTGGGCGGGGAGCTGTTTTTT,CSVTGGAPLGGELFF,TRBV29-1,.,15,.,TRBJ2-2
TGTGCCATCGGCGGGCAGGTTCGGGACACCATATATTTT,CAIGGQVRDTIYF,TRBV10-3,.,13,.,TRBJ1-3
TGCGCCAGCAGCCTTACACCGACCGTGGCGGCTGGAAACACCATATATTTT,CASSLTPTVAAGNTIYF,TRBV4-1,.,17,.,TRBJ1-3
TGTGCCAGCAGCGCAGGGGGCGGTATGGGGTACGAGCAGTACTTC,CASSAGGGMGYEQYF,TRBV6-6,TRBD1,15,.,TRBJ2-7
TGCGCCAGCAGCTTGTTTACAGGGGAGGCCGGAAACACCATATATTTT,CASSLFTGEAGNTIYF,TRBV5-1,TRBD1,16,.,TRBJ1-3
TGTGCCAGCAGCGGAAGACAGGAGAATAACTATGGCTACACCTTC,CASSGRQENNYGYTF,TRBV9,.,15,.,TRBJ1-2
TGTGCCAGCAGCCCCGGGCGGGGGAGGGGGCAGCCCCAGCATTTT,CASSPGRGRGQPQHF,TRBV3-1/TRBV3-2,.,15,once,TRBJ1-5
TGTGCCAGCAGTTTATCCGCGTATAGCAATCAGCCCCAGCATTTT,CASSLSAYSNQPQHF,TRBV27,.,15,.,TRBJ1-5
TGTGCCATCAGTGAGTCGATAATGGGGAGCTACGAGCAGTACTTC,CAISESIMGSYEQYF,TRBV10-3,.,15,.,TRBJ2-7
TGTGCCAGCAGCCATGATAGTGGGACAGGGAACTATGGCTACACCTTC,CASSHDSGTGNYGYTF,TRBV3-1/TRBV3-2,TRBD1,16,.,TRBJ1-2
TGTGCCAGCAGCTTAGATCTGACCGGGGAGCTGTTTTTT,CASSLDLTGELFF,TRBV11-3,.,13,.,TRBJ2-2
TGTGCCAGCAGCTTAGCGGGGGGTCTTAACAATGAGCAGTTCTTC,CASSLAGGLNNEQFF,TRBV5-4,TRBD2,15,.,TRBJ2-1
TGTGCCAGCAGTACACGTGCGGGGGGCCCCGGGGAGCTGTTTTTT,CASSTRAGGPGELFF,TRBV2,TRBD2,15,.,TRBJ2-2
TGTGCCAGCAGTCCTCTAGGTGACTTAGAAGGTGAAGCTTTCTTT,CASSPLGDLEGEAFF,TRBV28,.,15,.,TRBJ1-1
TGTGCCAGCAGCTTGAATGTAGAAGCTTTCTTT,CASSLNVEAFF,TRBV5-6,.,11,.,TRBJ1-1
TGTGCCAGCAGTTTTAGACAAAGCGCGGGAAGCTACGAGCAGTACTTC,CASSFRQSAGSYEQYF,TRBV27,.,16,.,TRBJ2-7
TGTGCCAGCAGCCCCCGGACGACGGGAGGGCCTAGCTATGAGCAGTTCTTC,CASSPRTTGGPSYEQFF,TRBV14,TRBD2,17,.,TRBJ2-1
TGTGCCAGCACCACAATCAACAGGGTAAATCAGCCCCAGCATTTT,CASTTINRVNQPQHF,TRBV6-5,.,15,.,TRBJ1-5
TGCGCCAGCAGCTCCTCCTTACTGGGAGGCTCCTACGAGCAGTACTTC,CASSSSLLGGSYEQYF,TRBV5-1,.,16,.,TRBJ2-7
TGCGCCAGCAGCCCTAAGATTACAGTTCGCAATCAGCCCCAGCATTTT,CASSPKITVRNQPQHF,TRBV4-1,.,16,.,TRBJ1-5
TGTGCCAGCAGCTTAAGCGGAGACACCGGGGAGCTGTTTTTT,CASSLSGDTGELFF,TRBV7-9,.,14,.,TRBJ2-2
TGTGCCAGCAGCCTTTCGACAGGGGGACAGCCCCAGCATTTT,CASSLSTGGQPQHF,TRBV7-2,TRBD1,14,.,TRBJ1-5
TGTGCCAGCAGCCAAGCAGGCGGGATGGTCGGGGAGCTGTTTTTT,CASSQAGGMVGELFF,TRBV3-1/TRBV3-2,.,15,.,TRBJ2-2
TGCAGCACCAGGACAGCGAACACTGAAGCTTTCTTT,CSTRTANTEAFF,TRBV29-1,.,12,.,TRBJ1-1
TGCGCCAGCAGTGGGAACCAGAGGGACTATGGCTACACCTTC,CASSGNQRDYGYTF,TRBV10-2,.,14,.,TRBJ1-2
TGTGCTAGTGGTTTGGACCAGGGACAGGCCCTGGGGGTGGGCTATGGCTACACCTTC,CASGLDQGQALGVGYGYTF,TRBV12-5,TRBD1,19,.,TRBJ1-2
TGCGCCAGCAGCTTGGGCAGGGACTACAATGAGCAGTTCTTC,CASSLGRDYNEQFF,TRBV5-1,.,14,.,TRBJ2-1
TGTGCCAGCAGTTTGGGGACAGGGCCCAATGAAAAACTGTTTTTT,CASSLGTGPNEKLFF,TRBV28,TRBD1,15,.,TRBJ1-4